This T cell receptor beta chain was documented in a study of beta chain features in type 1 diabetes. Comments on this clone: What it binds is not known.

Broader study findings: Among all four CD4+ subsets, Type 1 diabetes patients had TCRB CDR3s that were moderately but significantly shorter. There was no resolution here of whether HLA type influences TCRB rearrangement.

The CDR3 sequence is 16 residues long. The germline V gene has CDR1 KGHSH and CDR2 LQKENI. Trimming stripped 6 bases from V and 5 bases from J, with 22 bases between. Expressed TCRB transcripts were sequenced after all isolated RNA was converted to cDNA. Data came from immunoSEQ multiplex PCR; TCRdb stores just in-frame clones and leaves some out. The repertoire has roughly 260,000 clones, over 20% of them found once; the top ten carry 0.028%. The source of this sequence is a woman aged 35 to 49 with type 1 diabetes. Material for sequencing was naive CD4+ T cells from blood. J is TRBJ1-1 and V is TRBV18, with D tentatively TRBD1 (5 bases). The DNA of the CDR3 is TGTGCCAGCTCCCCCTTCAAGGAGGGGTTTGAGACTGAAGCTTTCTTT. Translating it yields CASSPFKEGFETEAFF.